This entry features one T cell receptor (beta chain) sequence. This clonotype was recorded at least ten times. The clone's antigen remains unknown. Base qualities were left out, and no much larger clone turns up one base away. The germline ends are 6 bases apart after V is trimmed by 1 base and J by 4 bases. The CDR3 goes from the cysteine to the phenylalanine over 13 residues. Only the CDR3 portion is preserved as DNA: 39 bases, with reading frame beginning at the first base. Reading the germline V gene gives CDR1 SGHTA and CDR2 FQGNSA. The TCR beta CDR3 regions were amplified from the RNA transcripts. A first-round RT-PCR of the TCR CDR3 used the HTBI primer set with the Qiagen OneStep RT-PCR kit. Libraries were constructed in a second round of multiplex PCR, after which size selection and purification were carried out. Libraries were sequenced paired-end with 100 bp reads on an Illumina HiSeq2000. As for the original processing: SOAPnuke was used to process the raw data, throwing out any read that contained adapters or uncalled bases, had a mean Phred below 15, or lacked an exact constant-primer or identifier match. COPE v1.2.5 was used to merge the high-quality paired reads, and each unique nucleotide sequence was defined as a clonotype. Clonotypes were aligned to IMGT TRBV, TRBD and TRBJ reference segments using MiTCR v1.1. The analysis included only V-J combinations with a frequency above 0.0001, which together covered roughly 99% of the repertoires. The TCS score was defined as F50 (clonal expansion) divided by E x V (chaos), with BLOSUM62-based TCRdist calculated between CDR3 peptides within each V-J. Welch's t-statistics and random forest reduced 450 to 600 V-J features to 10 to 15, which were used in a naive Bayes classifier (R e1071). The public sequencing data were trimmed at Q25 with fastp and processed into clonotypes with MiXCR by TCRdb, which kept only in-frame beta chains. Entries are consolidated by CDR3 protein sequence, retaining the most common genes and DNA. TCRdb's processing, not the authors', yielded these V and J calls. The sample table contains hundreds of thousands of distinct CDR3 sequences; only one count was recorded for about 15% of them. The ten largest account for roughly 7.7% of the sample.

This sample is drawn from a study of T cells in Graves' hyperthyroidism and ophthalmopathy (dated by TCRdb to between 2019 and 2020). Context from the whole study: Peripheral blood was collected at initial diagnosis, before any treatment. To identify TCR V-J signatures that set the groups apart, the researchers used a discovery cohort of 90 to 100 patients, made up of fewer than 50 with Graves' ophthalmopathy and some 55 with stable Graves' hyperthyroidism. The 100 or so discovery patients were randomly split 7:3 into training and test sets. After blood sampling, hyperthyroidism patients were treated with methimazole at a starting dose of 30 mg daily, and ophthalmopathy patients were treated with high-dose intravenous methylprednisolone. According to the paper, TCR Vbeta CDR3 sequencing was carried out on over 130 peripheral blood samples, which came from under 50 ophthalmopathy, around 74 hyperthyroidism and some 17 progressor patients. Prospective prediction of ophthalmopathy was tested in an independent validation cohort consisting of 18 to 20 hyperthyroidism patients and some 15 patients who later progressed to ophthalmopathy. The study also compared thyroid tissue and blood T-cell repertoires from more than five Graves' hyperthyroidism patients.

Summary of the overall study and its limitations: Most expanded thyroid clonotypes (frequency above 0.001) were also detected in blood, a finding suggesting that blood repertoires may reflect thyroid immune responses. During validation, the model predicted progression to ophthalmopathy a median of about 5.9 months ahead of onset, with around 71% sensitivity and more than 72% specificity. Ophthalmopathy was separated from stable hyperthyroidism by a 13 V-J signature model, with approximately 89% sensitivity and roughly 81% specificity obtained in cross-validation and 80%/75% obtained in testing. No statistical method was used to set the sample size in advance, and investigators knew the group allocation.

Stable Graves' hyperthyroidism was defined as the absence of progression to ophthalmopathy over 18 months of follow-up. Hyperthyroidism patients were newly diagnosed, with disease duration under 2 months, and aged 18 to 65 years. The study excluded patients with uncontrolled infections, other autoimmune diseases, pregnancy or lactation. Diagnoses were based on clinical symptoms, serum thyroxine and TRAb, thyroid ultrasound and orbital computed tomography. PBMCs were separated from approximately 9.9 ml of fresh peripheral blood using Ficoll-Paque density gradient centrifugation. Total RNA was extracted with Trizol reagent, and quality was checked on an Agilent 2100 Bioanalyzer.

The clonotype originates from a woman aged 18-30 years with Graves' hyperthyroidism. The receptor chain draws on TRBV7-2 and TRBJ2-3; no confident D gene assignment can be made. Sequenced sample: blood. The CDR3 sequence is CASSLVSADTQYF. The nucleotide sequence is TGTGCCAGCAGCTTAGTAAGCGCAGATACGCAGTATTTT.